The clone carrying this TCR beta chain has just a few counts. The CDR3 does not end in the conserved phenylalanine or tryptophan, so this is likely a read error. CDR1 and CDR2 (germline): SGHAT, FQNNGV. CDR3 length equals 16 residues. V was cut by 0 bases and J by 5 bases, with 16 bases left in between. TCRbeta libraries were built with three rounds of nested PCR, modified from ARM-PCR. One entry per CDR3 protein results from TCRdb running MiXCR on the multiplex PCR reads. Among some 100,000 distinct CDR3 sequences, around three fifths were seen once, and the ten largest hold 15% to 20%. This sample's RNA came from whole unsorted tissue. This non-tumor lung sample came from over 3 cm beyond the tumor edge. This record belongs to a study of tumor and adjacent non-tumor tissue in lung cancer.

V and J are TRBV11-2 and TRBJ2-5; D is unclear. This sequence originates from a man under 40 with non-small cell lung cancer. The specimen was distant non-tumor lung tissue. CDR3 sequence (DNA): TGTGCCAGCAGCTTAGAGTCGGCCTCGAGGCTGGAGACCCAGTACATC. The encoded protein is CASSLESASRLETQYI.